This TCR beta chain was observed in a study of long-term antiretroviral therapy in people with HIV. Whole-study findings and limits: Dominance of pre-ART expanded clones persisted, fluctuating and often declining after ART. Increased diversity was seen after ART, yet it remained lower than in transplant donor controls.

Sequencing used immunoSEQ v3.0 at survey level. Samples were sequenced targeting roughly 35,000-55,000 T-cell genomes each. This table comes from immunoSEQ multiplex PCR, and its TCRdb copy is limited to in-frame clones, with some not included. The profile shows 20,000 to 25,000 clones, roughly 80% of them singletons. Germline loops: CDR1 SEHNR, CDR2 FQNEAQ (reference sequence). The J segment lost 4 bases and the V segment lost 5 bases, leaving 13 bases of the junction unmatched. The CDR3 runs to 18 residues. A remark on this clone: Its antigen is unknown.

The TCR was taken from a man aged 45-65 years with HIV. V usage is TRBV7-9 and J usage is TRBJ2-2; 10 bases agree with TRBD1. Sample: unsorted PBMCs, taken 0.4 years after starting antiretroviral therapy. This chain's CDR3 is CASSTSSRDRGGTGELFF. DNA for the CDR3: TGTGCCAGCAGCACAAGCTCCCGGGACAGGGGAGGCACCGGGGAGCTGTTTTTT.